Described below is a single T cell receptor beta chain sequence and its context. The junction shows a germline mismatch at one end, possibly a read error. The data belong to a study of tumor-infiltrating lymphocytes in primary liver carcinoma. Total RNA and DNA came together from 20-30 mg of bulk tissue without cell sorting. A primer matching the constant region was used to make TCR beta cDNA from approximately 500 ng of total RNA. TCR beta libraries came from three nested multiplex PCR rounds using slightly modified ARM-PCR. In the first two PCR rounds, TRBV1-TRBV30 forward primers were paired with a C-beta reverse primer, and each round lasted nine to ten cycles. TCRdb re-analysed the multiplex PCR reads in MiXCR, keeping a single row per CDR3 protein. The data hold around 99,000 distinct CDR3 sequences, with roughly 70% observed a single time. Germline CDR1 reads MNHEY; CDR2 reads SVGEGT. The CDR3 covers 15 residues.

The sequenced sample was tumor-adjacent normal liver tissue. The genes are TRBV6-2 or TRBV6-3 and TRBJ2-6; tentatively, D is TRBD1 or TRBD2 (6 bases each). The TCR sequence derives from a man in his forties or fifties with primary liver carcinoma and hepatitis B virus infection. The CDR3, as DNA: TGTGCCAGCAGTTCGGGACTCCCAGGGGCCAACTTCCTGACTTTC. Translated, it gives CASSSGLPGANFLTF.